The entry below describes one TCR beta chain. Its specificity is unknown. This CDR3 has 17 amino acids. V gave up 5 bases and J gave up 0 bases, with 14 bases separating them. Germline V CDR1 and CDR2: LGHNA, YNFKEQ. Profiling relied on immunoSEQ multiplex PCR, and the TCRdb table lists in-frame clones only, not all of them. The sample has about 69,000 clones, about nine tenths seen once. The data originate from a study of OX40 agonist ivuxolimab in advanced cancers. At the level of the study: Among those treated, three patients had partial responses, one with hepatocellular carcinoma and two with cutaneous melanoma.

Patients with autoimmune history or systemic immunosuppression were excluded. Study findings and constraints: In the 0.1 to 3.0 mg/kg range, CD4+ and CD8+ blood T cells had expanded clonally by week 6. The antigen specificity of the peripheral T cells (those that were expanded) was not determined.

The genes are TRBV4-2 and TRBJ2-6; D possibly corresponds to TRBD1 (6 bases). Sequencing used CD4+ or CD8+ T cells sorted from blood, obtained in a trial of the OX40 agonist ivuxolimab. This receptor was taken from an adult with an advanced solid tumor such as melanoma, head and neck, liver or kidney cancer. The CDR3 DNA reads as TGTGCCAGCAGCACTCAGGCCAGGGGCTCTGGGGCCAACGTCCTGACTTTC. Protein sequence: CASSTQARGSGANVLTF.